One sample yielded the 10 T cell receptor beta chains listed below, sequenced in a study of blood T cell repertoires in COVID-19. The data were produced by immunoSEQ multiplex PCR, yet TCRdb's version contains in-frame clones alone and is incomplete. The sample has under 250,000 clones; 88% are singletons. Sequencing input: peripheral blood. Receptors were obtained from an older woman with acute or convalescent COVID-19.

The chain links TRBV11-2 to TRBJ2-7; 8 bases agree with TRBD1. With V trimmed by 4 bases and J by 6 bases, 11 bases remained unmatched. Germline V gene sequence: CDR1 SGHAT, CDR2 FQNNGV. This CDR3 comprises 15 residues. The CDR3 region is CASSSTASGGGEQYF. CDR3 in DNA: TGTGCCAGCAGCTCGACGGCCTCAGGGGGCGGCGAGCAGTACTTC.

The gene calls are TRBV5-5 and TRBJ1-2, with D tentatively TRBD1 (5 bases). CDR1 and CDR2 from the germline V gene are SGHKS and YYEKEE (reference sequence). The CDR3 covers 16 residues. V lost 0 bases and J lost 8, with 20 bases in between. The CDR3 coding sequence is TGTGCCAGCAGCTTGGTGGCAGGGAGGGTGGCCGTGGGCTACACCTTC. Translated: CASSLVAGRVAVGYTF.

The chain couples TRBV18 to TRBJ2-5, with TRBD2 matching 7 bases. The CDR3 extends over 13 amino acids. Losses at the gene ends were 4 bases for V and 4 bases for J; bases not matched to a gene: 3. Germline V gives CDR1 KGHSH, CDR2 LQKENI. CDR3 loop: CASSLGRGETQYF. The CDR3 coding sequence is TGTGCCAGCTCACTAGGGAGGGGAGAGACCCAGTACTTC.

This clone appeared a single time. The rearrangement joins TRBV19 to TRBJ2-7, with D perhaps matching TRBD2 (6 bases). Trimming stripped 2 bases from V and 2 bases from J, with 10 bases between. This CDR3 spans 14 amino acids. Looked up from germline, CDR1 is LNHDA and CDR2 is SQIVND (reference sequence). CDR3 nucleotide sequence: TGTGCCAGTAGTATACAGGGAGGAGCCTACGAGCAGTACTTC. Its translation: CASSIQGGAYEQYF.

The chain links TRBV20-1 to TRBJ2-1; D not certain. In germline, CDR1 is DFQATT, CDR2 SNEGSKA (reference sequence). V lost 2 bases to trimming and J lost 5 bases, with 4 bases between them. The CDR3 sequence is 11 residues long. In DNA form, the CDR3 reads TGCAGTGCTAGACCAAACAATGAGCAGTTCTTC. This gives the protein CSARPNNEQFF.

Comments on this clone: Other nucleotide sequences in the sample specify the same CDR3. The rearrangement joins TRBV27 to TRBJ1-1; a weak D match, TRBD1 (6 bases). The V end was cut by 8 bases, the J end by 2 bases, with 21 bases between. Germline CDR1 MNHEY, CDR2 SMNVEV (reference sequence). The CDR3 loop spans 16 amino acids. CDR3: CASCGYRVTFNTEAFF. The DNA for the CDR3 is TGTGCCAGCTGCGGCTACAGGGTTACCTTTAACACTGAAGCTTTCTTT.

V gene TRBV28 combines with J gene TRBJ2-2; TRBD2 agrees at 10 bases. V gave up 9 bases and J gave up 2 bases; unmatched junction bases: 6. Germline CDR1 is MDHEN and CDR2 is SYDVKM. The CDR3 is made up of 15 amino acids. Here the CDR3 DNA reads TGTGCCAGTGGACTAGCGGTTTTAAACACCGGGGAGCTGTTTTTT. Translation gives CASGLAVLNTGELFF.

This sequence joins TRBV24-1 and TRBJ2-3; TRBD1 agrees at 7 bases. Germline values: CDR1 KGHDR, CDR2 SFDVKD. The CDR3 runs 18 residues. With 5 bases clipped from V and 3 bases from J, the junction kept 16 bases outside the gene matches. CDR3 sequence: CATSAPPPRGSETDTQYF. CDR3 coding DNA: TGTGCCACCAGTGCCCCCCCGCCCAGGGGGTCGGAGACAGATACGCAGTATTTT.

The rearrangement joins TRBV10-3 to TRBJ1-2; D might be TRBD1 (6 bases). This CDR3 spans 13 amino acids. The germline V gene encodes CDR1 ENHRY and CDR2 SYGVKD. V was cut by 7 bases and J by 0 bases, with 9 bases left in between. In nucleotides, the CDR3 is TGTGCCATCACGGACAGACCTAACTATGGCTACACCTTC. Its translation: CAITDRPNYGYTF.

CDR3 nucleotides: TGTGCCAGCAGGGGACTGGTCGGAAACACCATATATTTT. Its translation: CASRGLVGNTIYF. The V gene is TRBV7-9, the J gene TRBJ1-3, with a tentative D call TRBD1 (5 bases). Between the trimmed V and J ends, which lost 6 bases and 4 bases, there was a span of 10 bases. The CDR3 covers 13 residues. Germline CDR1 and CDR2: SEHNR and FQNEAQ (reference sequence).